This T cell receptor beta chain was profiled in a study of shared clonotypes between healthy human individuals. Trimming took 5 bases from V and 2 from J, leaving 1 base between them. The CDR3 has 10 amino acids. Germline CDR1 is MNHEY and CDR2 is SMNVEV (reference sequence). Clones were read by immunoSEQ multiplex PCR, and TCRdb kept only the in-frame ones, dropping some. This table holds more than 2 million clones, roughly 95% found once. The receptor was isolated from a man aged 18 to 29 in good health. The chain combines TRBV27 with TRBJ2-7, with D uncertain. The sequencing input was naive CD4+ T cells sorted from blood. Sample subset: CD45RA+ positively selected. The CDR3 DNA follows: TGTGCCAGCAGTCCCTACGAGCAGTACTTC. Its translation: CASSPYEQYF.